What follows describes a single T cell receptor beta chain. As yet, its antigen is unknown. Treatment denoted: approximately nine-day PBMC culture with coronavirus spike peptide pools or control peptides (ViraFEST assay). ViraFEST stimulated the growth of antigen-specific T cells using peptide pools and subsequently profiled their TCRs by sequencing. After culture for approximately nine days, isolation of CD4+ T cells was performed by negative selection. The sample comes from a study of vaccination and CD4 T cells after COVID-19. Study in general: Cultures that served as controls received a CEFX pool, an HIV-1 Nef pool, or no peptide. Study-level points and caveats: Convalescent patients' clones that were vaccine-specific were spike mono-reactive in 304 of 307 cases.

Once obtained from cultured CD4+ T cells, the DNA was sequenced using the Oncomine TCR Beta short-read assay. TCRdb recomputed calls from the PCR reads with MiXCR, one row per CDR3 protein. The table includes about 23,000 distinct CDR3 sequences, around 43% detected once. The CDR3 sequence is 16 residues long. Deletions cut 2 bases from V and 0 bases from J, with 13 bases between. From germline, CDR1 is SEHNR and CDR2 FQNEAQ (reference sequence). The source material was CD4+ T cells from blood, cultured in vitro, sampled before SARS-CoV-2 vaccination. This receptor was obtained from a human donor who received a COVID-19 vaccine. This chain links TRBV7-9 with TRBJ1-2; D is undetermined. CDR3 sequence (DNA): TGTGCCAGCAGCTTAAACACATTCTCCCCTAACTATGGCTACACCTTC. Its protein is CASSLNTFSPNYGYTF.